One and the same sample provided the 29 T cell receptor beta chains below, sequenced in a study of control samples from healthy donors and cancer patients. The repertoire was sequenced with immunoSEQ multiplex PCR; TCRdb's copy has only in-frame clones and lacks some. This sample carries 150,000 to 200,000 clones, 92% of them seen once, and the ten largest clones take less than 0.75%. Specimen: blood. Every receptor here comes from a woman aged 25 to 39 in good health.

This clone showed up just once. This sequence joins TRBV5-1 and TRBJ2-5; the match to TRBD2 covers 9 bases. After removal of 4 bases from V and 5 bases from J, the junction contained 9 bases not matched to a gene. Germline loops: CDR1 SGHRS, CDR2 YFSETQ. The CDR3 length is 15 residues. This CDR3 is CASSAGSGRMETQYF. CDR3 DNA sequence: TGCGCCAGCAGCGCGGGGAGCGGGAGGATGGAGACCCAGTACTTC.

This rearrangement joins TRBV19 to TRBJ2-3, with 7 bases aligning to TRBD2. Germline V gives CDR1 LNHDA, CDR2 SQIVND (reference sequence). The CDR3 sequence is 15 residues long. The junction had 4 bases not matched to a gene; V was cut back by 0 bases and J by 4 bases. CDR3 sequence: CASSIEAGRADTQYF. CDR3 DNA sequence: TGTGCCAGTAGTATAGAGGCAGGGAGGGCAGATACGCAGTATTTT.

This chain's CDR3 is CASSRTSGRGDTQYF. As DNA, the CDR3 is TGTGCCAGCAGCCGGACTAGCGGGAGGGGAGATACGCAGTATTTT. The chain carries TRBV5-8 and TRBJ2-3, with 15 bases identical to TRBD2. J gave up 5 bases and V 4 bases, and 2 bases lay outside the gene matches. Germline loops: CDR1 SGHTS, CDR2 YDEGEE. CDR3 length: 15 residues.

The chain uses TRBV2 and TRBJ2-3; 9 bases are shared with TRBD1. CDR1 is SNHLY and CDR2 is FYNNEI in the germline V gene. Losses at the gene ends were 4 bases for V and 2 bases for J; bases not matched to a gene: 4. The CDR3 consists of 15 residues. The CDR3 sequence: CASSGGQGITDTQYF. The CDR3 coding sequence is TGTGCCAGCAGTGGTGGACAGGGGATCACAGATACGCAGTATTTT.

This clone has only one observation. V gene TRBV27 combines with J gene TRBJ2-1; D call uncertain. This CDR3 region has 12 residues. The V gene lost 4 bases and the J gene lost 7 bases, with 8 bases spanning the gap. Germline loops: CDR1 MNHEY, CDR2 SMNVEV (reference sequence). CDR3 bases: TGTGCCAGCAGTTCCTCCTTGAATGAGCAGTTCTTC. It translates to CASSSSLNEQFF.

The rearrangement links TRBV12-3 or TRBV12-4 to TRBJ2-1; D unresolved. This CDR3 contains 12 residues. Deletions cut 10 bases from V and 6 bases from J, with 13 bases between. CDR3 sequence: CATSSSPNEQFF. CDR3 DNA sequence: TGTGCCACTAGTTCCAGCCCCAATGAGCAGTTCTTC.

The V and J genes are TRBV7-3 and TRBJ2-1; possibly TRBD1 or TRBD2 for D (5 bases each). The ends were cut back, 5 bases at V and 2 bases at J, with 13 bases in the middle. CDR3 length: 15 residues. Germline V gives CDR1 SGHTA, CDR2 FQGTGA. In DNA, the CDR3 is TGTGCCAGCAGCGCAAAACTAGGGGCCTACAATGAGCAGTTCTTC. Its protein is CASSAKLGAYNEQFF.

This chain uses TRBV28 with TRBJ2-7; D ambiguous. The V gene's germline CDR1 is MDHEN and CDR2 SYDVKM. The CDR3 extends over 14 amino acids. Trimming removed 1 base at V and 3 bases at J, with 10 bases between. The CDR3 region is CASSLFHRNYEQYF. Here the CDR3 DNA reads TGTGCCAGCAGTTTATTCCACCGAAACTACGAGCAGTACTTC.

The rearrangement uses TRBV12-3 or TRBV12-4 and TRBJ1-3, with D unclear. Trimming took 2 bases from V and 2 from J, leaving 1 base between them. The CDR3 consists of 12 residues. CDR3 loop: CASSLPGNTIYF. The DNA for the CDR3 is TGTGCCAGCAGTTTACCTGGAAACACCATATATTTT.

The rearrangement joins TRBV19 to TRBJ2-7, with D perhaps matching TRBD2 (5 bases). The CDR3 loop spans 12 amino acids. Germline V gene data show CDR1 as LNHDA and CDR2 as SQIVND (reference sequence). V gave up 8 bases and J gave up 4 bases, with 12 bases separating them. CDR3 nucleotides: TGTGCCAGTTCAGGAGGACCTTACGAGCAGTACTTC. It yields the protein CASSGGPYEQYF.

The chain joins TRBV6-5 to TRBJ2-5; 8 bases fit TRBD1. V lost 5 bases, J lost 4 bases, and 9 bases stayed unmatched. The CDR3 length is 15 residues. Germline V gene lookup returns CDR1 MNHEY and CDR2 SVGAGI. DNA for the CDR3: TGTGCCAGCAGTCGAACAAGGACAGGGAGAGAGACCCAGTACTTC. Translating gives CASSRTRTGRETQYF.

This clone appeared once. CDR3 coding DNA: TGTGCCAGCAGTGTCATGGAAGGGGCCGAGCAGTACTTC. Translating it yields CASSVMEGAEQYF. The rearrangement uses TRBV6-2 or TRBV6-3 and TRBJ2-7, with a weak D call TRBD1 (5 bases). Trimming removed 5 bases at V and 6 bases at J, with 14 bases between. Germline loops: CDR1 MNHEY, CDR2 SVGEGT. The CDR3 consists of 13 residues.

This chain links TRBV7-9 with TRBJ2-1; perhaps D is TRBD1 or TRBD2 (5 bases each). The germline CDR1 and CDR2 sequences are SEHNR and FQNEAQ (reference sequence). Between the trimmed V and J ends, which lost 0 bases and 8 bases, there was a span of 11 bases. The CDR3 is 14 amino acids. For the CDR3, the DNA is TGTGCCAGCAGCTTAGCGGTGGTGGGGGATGAGCAGTTCTTC. Its protein product is CASSLAVVGDEQFF.

The J gene is TRBJ1-5, the V gene TRBV27, with TRBD1 as a possible D gene (5 bases). V shed 2 bases and J shed 2 bases, with 7 bases lying between them. The germline V gene has CDR1 MNHEY and CDR2 SMNVEV (reference sequence). This CDR3 has 14 residues. The CDR3 is CASSLQGRNQPQHF. The CDR3 DNA follows: TGTGCCAGCAGTTTACAGGGTCGCAATCAGCCCCAGCATTTT.

V gene TRBV4-1 combines with J gene TRBJ2-3; the match to TRBD2 covers 14 bases. Germline V CDR1 and CDR2: MGHRA, YSYEKL. Trimming took 3 bases from V and 4 from J; bases not matched to a gene: 12. This CDR3 region has 19 residues. CDR3 DNA: TGCGCCAGCAGCCAGAGCCGACTAGCGGGAGGGCCGTCTTCAGATACGCAGTATTTT. Protein sequence: CASSQSRLAGGPSSDTQYF.

This clone was found once. This chain connects TRBV12-3 or TRBV12-4 to TRBJ2-5, with 7 bases that match TRBD1. J gave up 4 bases and V 7 bases, and 6 bases lay outside the gene matches. The CDR3 loop spans 13 amino acids. This CDR3 is CASTGYRGETQYF. The CDR3 nucleotides read TGTGCCAGCACCGGATACAGGGGAGAGACCCAGTACTTC.

The V and J genes are TRBV24-1 and TRBJ2-2; TRBD2 matches 11 bases. The J segment lost 6 bases and the V segment lost 3 bases, leaving 5 bases of the junction unmatched. This CDR3 comprises 16 residues. Germline loops: CDR1 KGHDR, CDR2 SFDVKD. The CDR3 is CATSDRTSGYAGELFF. Written as DNA, the CDR3 is TGTGCCACCAGTGATCGGACTAGCGGGTACGCCGGGGAGCTGTTTTTT.

This chain links TRBV28 with TRBJ1-2, with D possibly matching TRBD1 (5 bases). Per the germline V gene, CDR1 is MDHEN and CDR2 is SYDVKM. CDR3 length: 14 residues. V gave up 7 bases and J gave up 5 bases, with 17 bases separating them. The CDR3 nucleotides read TGTGCCAGCATTAAAAGCGGGGCGCCTTATGGCTACACCTTC. This sequence encodes CASIKSGAPYGYTF.

Only one count was recorded for this clone. V and J are TRBV30 and TRBJ1-3; TRBD1 is a possible D gene (6 bases). V was pared by 3 bases and J by 2 bases, with 8 bases between. Germline assignment: CDR1 GTSNPN and CDR2 SVGIG (reference sequence). This CDR3 region has 13 residues. In nucleotides, the CDR3 is TGTGCCTGGAGCACAGGGACTGGAAACACCATATATTTT. Amino acids: CAWSTGTGNTIYF.

The genes are TRBV5-1 and TRBJ1-4; D is ambiguous. V lost 5 bases and J lost 0, with 5 bases in between. This CDR3 has 13 residues. The germline V gene has CDR1 SGHRS and CDR2 YFSETQ. CDR3 in amino acids: CASSRSTNEKLFF. DNA of the CDR3: TGCGCCAGCAGTAGGTCAACTAATGAAAAACTGTTTTTT.

This clone was seen once. The chain is built from TRBV5-1 and TRBJ1-3; a weak D match, TRBD1 (6 bases). The V end was cut by 3 bases, the J end by 0 bases, with 10 bases between. The CDR3 consists of 15 residues. Germline values: CDR1 SGHRS, CDR2 YFSETQ. The CDR3: CASSSGHSSGNTIYF. The CDR3 DNA reads as TGCGCCAGCAGCTCGGGACACAGCTCTGGAAACACCATATATTTT.

V gene TRBV6-1 combines with J gene TRBJ1-3; D is perhaps TRBD1 (5 bases). The germline V and J ends were trimmed by 3 bases and 1 base, with 10 bases remaining between them. CDR1 is MNHNS, CDR2 SASEGT, per germline. The CDR3 has 15 residues. The CDR3 DNA sequence: TGTGCCAGCAGTGAGGACACCTTTTCTGGAAACACCATATATTTT. This gives the protein CASSEDTFSGNTIYF.

The chain combines TRBV6-2 or TRBV6-3 with TRBJ2-3; 7 nucleotides agree with TRBD2. V shed 0 bases, J shed 3 bases, and the junction held 12 bases outside the gene matches. The length of the CDR3 is 18 residues. Germline CDR1 reads MNHEY; CDR2 reads SVGEGT. CDR3 DNA sequence: TGTGCCAGCAGTTACTCCGTTAGTCAGCGGGAAGTGACAGATACGCAGTATTTT. Translating it yields CASSYSVSQREVTDTQYF.

This clone was detected only a few times. This chain joins TRBV3-1 (or the pseudogene TRBV3-2) and TRBJ2-1; perhaps TRBD2 as D (6 bases). CDR1 and CDR2 (germline): LGHDT, YNNKEL (reference sequence). The V gene lost 3 bases and the J gene lost 0 bases, with 12 bases spanning the gap. The CDR3 is made up of 16 amino acids. This chain's CDR3 is CASSHLMRDSYNEQFF. The CDR3 DNA reads as TGTGCCAGCAGCCATCTCATGCGGGACTCCTACAATGAGCAGTTCTTC.

The chain links TRBV7-9 to TRBJ2-5, with TRBD1 as a possible D gene (6 bases). The CDR3 is 17 amino acids. CDR1 and CDR2 (germline): SEHNR, FQNEAQ (reference sequence). V was trimmed by 7 bases and J by 2 bases, leaving 23 bases between them. The CDR3 spells CASTPRPGHGLQETQYF. As DNA, the CDR3 is TGTGCCAGCACCCCCAGACCGGGACATGGCCTTCAAGAGACCCAGTACTTC.

This sequence joins TRBV6-5 and TRBJ1-5; weak D call: TRBD1 (5 bases). The CDR3 contains 15 residues. Germline CDR1 and CDR2: MNHEY and SVGAGI. V gave up 2 bases and J gave up 7 bases, with 15 bases separating them. The CDR3 sequence is CASSYGIGGNQPQHF. In nucleotides, the CDR3 is TGTGCCAGCAGTTACGGTATTGGGGGAAACCAGCCCCAGCATTTT.

This chain links TRBV11-3 with TRBJ2-1; TRBD2 agrees at 15 bases. From germline, CDR1 is SGHNT and CDR2 YENEEA. CDR3 size: 16 residues. V shed 1 base and J 9 bases; nucleotides not matched to a gene: 4. The CDR3 sequence: CASSLGGLAGGGEQFF. The CDR3 coding sequence is TGTGCCAGCAGCTTAGGGGGACTAGCGGGAGGAGGTGAGCAGTTCTTC. Combining the CDR3 with reference TRBV11-3 and TRBJ2-1 gives the whole variable domain EAGVVQSPRYKIIEKKQPVAFWCNPISGHNTLYWYLQNLGQGPELLIRYENEEAVDDSQLPKDRFSAERLKGVDSTLKIQPAELGDSAVYLCASSLGGLAGGGEQFFGPGTRLTVL.

The chain is built from TRBV9 and TRBJ1-4; TRBD1 agrees at 7 bases. The germline gives CDR1 SGDLS, CDR2 YYNGEE. The CDR3 covers 15 residues. Trimming took 4 bases from V and 8 from J; bases not matched to a gene: 11. This chain's CDR3 is CASSRQGGPSEKLFF. CDR3 DNA sequence: TGTGCCAGCAGCCGACAGGGAGGCCCATCAGAAAAACTGTTTTTT.

This rearrangement joins TRBV7-2 to TRBJ2-1; 9 nucleotides agree with TRBD1. Germline lookup yields CDR1 SGHTA and CDR2 FQGNSA. V lost 3 bases to trimming and J lost 0 bases; unmatched junction nucleotides: 9. This CDR3 is built from 18 residues. CDR3 sequence reads: CASSFRTGVSSSYNEQFF. DNA for the CDR3: TGTGCCAGCAGCTTCAGGACAGGGGTCAGTAGCTCCTACAATGAGCAGTTCTTC. Looking up the rest from reference TRBV7-2 and TRBJ2-1 gives the full variable domain: GAGVSQSPSNKVTEKGKDVELRCDPISGHTALYWYRQSLGQGLEFLIYFQGNSAPDKSGLPSDRFSAERTGGSVSTLTIQRTQQEDSAVYLCASSFRTGVSSSYNEQFFGPGTRLTVL.